The 32 T cell receptor beta chains listed next were all sequenced from one sample in a study of monozygotic twins with inflammatory bowel disease. TCRdb derives one entry per CDR3 protein from the 5' RACE reads, leaving out DNA. This sample carries 300,000 to 400,000 distinct CDR3 sequences, with 2% going to the ten biggest clones. The sample consisted of blood. All receptors come from a human donor with ulcerative colitis or Crohn's disease, or a healthy co-twin of an affected twin (not recorded which).

CDR3 in amino acids: CASSQGTTSYEQYF. The chain recombines TRBV3-1 with TRBJ2-7; there is no DNA to check the TCRdb D call of TRBD2. Germline V CDR1 and CDR2: LGHDT, YNNKEL (reference sequence). This CDR3 has 14 amino acids.

This chain connects TRBV2 to TRBJ1-1; the D call of TRBD1 rests on TCRdb alone, since no DNA is present to check it. The germline V gene encodes CDR1 SNHLY and CDR2 FYNNEI. CDR3 length: 14 residues. CDR3: CASRTPRGNTEAFF.

This chain connects TRBV24-1 to TRBJ2-3. Germline lookup yields CDR1 KGHDR and CDR2 SFDVKD. The CDR3 length is 14 residues. The CDR3 sequence is CATSQDPSTDTQYF.

This rearrangement joins TRBV11-2 to TRBJ1-5. CDR1 is SGHAT and CDR2 is FQNNGV in the germline V gene. The CDR3 has 14 residues. The CDR3 loop reads CASSFSLNNQPQHF. The whole variable domain, filled in from reference TRBV11-2 and TRBJ1-5, reads EAGVAQSPRYKIIEKRQSVAFWCNPISGHATLYWYQQILGQGPKLLIQFQNNGVVDDSQLPKDRFSAERLKGVDSTLKIQPAKLEDSAVYLCASSFSLNNQPQHFGDGTRLSIL.

CDR3 loop: CASTLDGVGSPLHF. The chain has TRBV27 and TRBJ1-6. Per germline, CDR1 MNHEY and CDR2 SMNVEV (reference sequence). This CDR3 contains 14 residues.

V gene TRBV12-3 or TRBV12-4 combines with J gene TRBJ2-3; the D gene TCRdb calls, TRBD1, cannot be checked with no DNA. The CDR3 has 15 residues. This chain's CDR3 is CASSRGTTDTDTQYF.

The rearrangement links TRBV20-1 to TRBJ1-1. The CDR3 has 16 residues. Germline V gives CDR1 DFQATT, CDR2 SNEGSKA (reference sequence). The CDR3 reads CSASIRAGGLETEAFF.

This chain uses TRBV20-1 with TRBJ2-3; lacking DNA, the TRBD2 call made by TCRdb goes unchecked. The germline V gene encodes CDR1 DFQATT and CDR2 SNEGSKA (reference sequence). CDR3 size: 16 residues. This CDR3 is CSAGGGLAGMADTQYF.

The gene calls are TRBV5-1 and TRBJ2-1; TCRdb gives TRBD1 as the D gene, but with no DNA this cannot be confirmed. The CDR3 has 14 residues. Germline V gene lookup returns CDR1 SGHRS and CDR2 YFSETQ. This chain's CDR3 is CAGSLGDTYNEQFF. The full variable domain, with the rest looked up from reference TRBV5-1 and TRBJ2-1, is KAGVTQTPRYLIKTRGQQVTLSCSPISGHRSVSWYQQTPGQGLQFLFEYFSETQRNKGNFPGRFSGRQFSNSRSEMNVSTLELGDSALYLCAGSLGDTYNEQFFGPGTRLTVL.

The genes are TRBV6-2 or TRBV6-3 and TRBJ2-1; there is no DNA to check the TCRdb D call of TRBD1. The CDR3 loop spans 15 amino acids. Germline V CDR1 and CDR2: MNHEY, SVGEGT. CDR3: CASTTGAGYWDEQFF.

The chain couples TRBV18 to TRBJ2-1; TCRdb gives TRBD2 as the D gene, but with no DNA this cannot be confirmed. Germline CDR1 reads KGHSH; CDR2 reads LQKENI. CDR3 length: 15 amino acids. Here the CDR3 reads CASSGGTSAFNEQFF.

The gene calls are TRBV6-1 and TRBJ1-1; TCRdb's D call of TRBD1 is untestable without DNA. There are 14 residues in the CDR3. Germline V lookup: CDR1 MNHNS, CDR2 SASEGT. CDR3 residues: CASTLQGTGAALFF.

V and J are TRBV20-1 and TRBJ2-4; TCRdb proposes TRBD2, but this gene call is untestable without DNA. This CDR3 has 17 residues. Germline CDR1 and CDR2: DFQATT and SNEGSKA (reference sequence). The CDR3 spells CSARPTAGLAAKNIQYF.

This chain joins TRBV20-1 and TRBJ2-3. The germline V gene has CDR1 DFQATT and CDR2 SNEGSKA (reference sequence). The CDR3 has 12 residues. CDR3 sequence: CSAGGSSYTQYF.

This chain joins TRBV19 and TRBJ2-5; lacking DNA, the TRBD1 call made by TCRdb goes unchecked. The germline gives CDR1 LNHDA, CDR2 SQIVND (reference sequence). The CDR3 length is 14 residues. CDR3 region: CASSQGFGLGPQYF.

The chain links TRBV19 to TRBJ1-6; TCRdb designates TRBD1, a call that cannot be tested without DNA. There are 14 residues in the CDR3. Germline values: CDR1 LNHDA, CDR2 SQIVND (reference sequence). The CDR3 region is CASSITGSDSPLHF.

The chain joins TRBV30 to TRBJ2-3; TCRdb designates TRBD1, a call that cannot be tested without DNA. Germline V lookup: CDR1 GTSNPN, CDR2 SVGIG (reference sequence). The CDR3 runs to 14 residues. CDR3 protein: CAGPGVGATDTQYF.

This sequence joins TRBV28 and TRBJ2-1. Germline-derived CDR1 and CDR2 are MDHEN and SYDVKM. This CDR3 has 11 residues. This CDR3 is CASSLGRVQFF.

This rearrangement joins TRBV20-1 to TRBJ1-2; there is no DNA to check the TCRdb D call of TRBD1. The CDR3 is 15 amino acids. Germline assignment: CDR1 DFQATT and CDR2 SNEGSKA (reference sequence). The CDR3 spells CSARGSGALGYGYTF.

The chain uses TRBV20-1 and TRBJ2-4; absent DNA, TCRdb's TRBD1 call cannot be checked. Looked up from germline, CDR1 is DFQATT and CDR2 is SNEGSKA (reference sequence). The CDR3 covers 13 residues. CDR3: CSAGGGGKNIQYF.

V and J are TRBV28 and TRBJ2-3; the D call of TRBD2 rests on TCRdb alone, since no DNA is present to check it. Germline CDR1 MDHEN, CDR2 SYDVKM. The length of the CDR3 is 16 residues. The CDR3 reads CASSFGTRLTTDTQYF.

The V call is TRBV6-6, the J call TRBJ2-5. Germline loops: CDR1 MNHNY, CDR2 SVGAGI (reference sequence). The CDR3 covers 12 residues. The CDR3 protein is CASSSLKETQYF.

The V call is TRBV7-2, the J call TRBJ2-4. Germline CDR1 SGHTA, CDR2 FQGNSA. The CDR3 is 14 residues long. The CDR3 here is CASSLDVAKNMQYF.

This chain joins TRBV6-2 or TRBV6-3 and TRBJ1-5; the D gene TCRdb calls, TRBD1, cannot be checked with no DNA. Germline assignment: CDR1 MNHEY and CDR2 SVGEGT. The CDR3 totals 15 residues. The CDR3 region is CASSPGTGGHQPQHF.

This sequence joins TRBV28 and TRBJ1-5; TCRdb indicates TRBD1, and absent DNA this call remains unverified. The CDR3 length is 16 residues. CDR1 and CDR2 (germline): MDHEN, SYDVKM. This CDR3 reads CASSGGGQGNNQPQHF. Based on the CDR3 plus reference TRBV28 and TRBJ1-5, the full variable domain is DVKVTQSSRYLVKRTGEKVFLECVQDMDHENMFWYRQDPGLGLRLIYFSYDVKMKEKGDIPEGYSVSREKKERFSLILESASTNQTSMYLCASSGGGQGNNQPQHFGDGTRLSIL.

The chain recombines TRBV11-2 with TRBJ1-1; TCRdb names TRBD1, which stays unverified in the absence of DNA. This CDR3 is built from 14 residues. Germline CDR1 SGHAT, CDR2 FQNNGV. The CDR3 is CASTPVGGVTEAFF. Full variable domain (outside the CDR3, taken from reference TRBV11-2 and TRBJ1-1): EAGVAQSPRYKIIEKRQSVAFWCNPISGHATLYWYQQILGQGPKLLIQFQNNGVVDDSQLPKDRFSAERLKGVDSTLKIQPAKLEDSAVYLCASTPVGGVTEAFFGQGTRLTVV.

The chain links TRBV4-1 to TRBJ2-2; the D call from TCRdb, TRBD2, cannot be confirmed without DNA. The CDR3 is 19 amino acids. From germline, CDR1 is MGHRA and CDR2 YSYEKL. The CDR3 sequence is CASSRDLGLAGGSFGELFF.

The chain recombines TRBV30 with TRBJ1-1. The CDR3 runs 13 residues. The germline V gene has CDR1 GTSNPN and CDR2 SVGIG (reference sequence). The CDR3 is CAWSGGVSTEAFF.

V gene TRBV30 combines with J gene TRBJ2-3; TCRdb lists TRBD2, though no DNA is available to test this call. This CDR3 is built from 16 residues. The germline V gene has CDR1 GTSNPN and CDR2 SVGIG (reference sequence). The CDR3 loop reads CAWSVQRGGGTDTQYF. The whole variable domain, remainder taken from reference TRBV30 and TRBJ2-3, is SQTIHQWPATLVQPVGSPLSLECTVEGTSNPNLYWYRQAAGRGLQLLFYSVGIGQISSEVPQNLSASRPQDRQFILSSKKLLLSDSGFYLCAWSVQRGGGTDTQYFGPGTRLTVL.

This chain connects TRBV20-1 to TRBJ2-2; TCRdb calls TRBD1, which cannot be checked without DNA. This CDR3 has 17 residues. Germline V gives CDR1 DFQATT, CDR2 SNEGSKA (reference sequence). CDR3 amino acids: CSAKKPGSLANTGELSF.

The chain joins TRBV7-9 to TRBJ1-3. Germline V gives CDR1 SEHNR, CDR2 FQNEAQ (reference sequence). The CDR3 loop spans 13 amino acids. This CDR3 reads CASSENFGNTIYF. Based on the CDR3 plus reference TRBV7-9 and TRBJ1-3, the full variable domain is DTGVSQNPRHKITKRGQNVTFRCDPISEHNRLYWYRQTLGQGPEFLTYFQNEAQLEKSRLLSDRFSAERPKGSFSTLEIQRTEQGDSAMYLCASSENFGNTIYFGEGSWLTVV.

The rearrangement uses TRBV25-1 and TRBJ2-3; TCRdb names TRBD2, which stays unverified in the absence of DNA. This CDR3 has 19 residues. Germline V gene lookup returns CDR1 MGHDK and CDR2 SYGVNS. The CDR3 sequence is CASSVLPSSGVAGTDTQYF.